This T cell receptor (beta chain) was recovered during a study of regulatory T cells in long-lasting Graves disease. The germline CDR1 and CDR2 sequences are MDHEN and SYDVKM. V lost 5 bases and J 3 bases, leaving 17 bases between the germline ends. The CDR3 totals 16 residues. Both iRepertoire HTBI primers and Arm-PCR of CDR3 regions were used to build the TCR beta libraries. TCRdb re-called the multiplex PCR reads with MiXCR, one entry per CDR3 protein. The sample consists of a few hundred thousand distinct CDR3 sequences, less than 25% of them appearing once. Documented time point: persistent/refractory GD, antithyroid drugs over 5 years with positive TRAb. With RNA extracted from PBMCs as input, the TCR library was made.

The sequencing here drew on peripheral blood mononuclear cells (PBMCs), taken when the disease was refractory, from a patient treated with antithyroid drugs. The V and J genes are TRBV28 and TRBJ1-3, with a possible D match to TRBD1 (5 bases). This clonotype was obtained from a female donor with Graves disease. CDR3 region: CASSPPGDNFGNTIYF. CDR3 sequence (DNA): TGTGCCAGCAGTCCGCCGGGGGATAACTTTGGAAACACCATATATTTT.